This TCR beta chain was profiled in a study of T cell responses to AZD1222 COVID-19 vaccine (dated by TCRdb to about 2021). Context from the whole study: Because spike-specific TCR depth and breadth did not differ between the two schedules, AZD1222 recipients who got a second dose at roughly 4 weeks were pooled with those who got a second dose at roughly 12 weeks. A total of around 240 trial participants underwent TCR sequencing, of whom about 210 received two doses of AZD1222 and around 25 received two doses of the MenACWY control vaccine. Enrollment into the trials was organized by age into subgroups of 18-55, 56-69 and 70-plus years, and those subgroups contained roughly 140, 27 and 60 TCR-sequenced participants, respectively.

The CDR3 regions of human TCRbeta chains were analyzed by immunosequencing. The paper's data handling went like this. TCRs in the repertoires were compared against a reference library of SARS-CoV-2-specific TCRs that had been generated with the MIRA antigen-specificity platform. Breadth was defined as the fraction of unique TCRs that were SARS-CoV-2-associated. Depth was defined as the fraction of total T cells that were SARS-CoV-2-associated. Each spike-specific TCR was assigned to its reactive spike region and to a CD4 or CD8 class using the MIRA data. Log10-transformed breadth and depth values were compared by one-way ANOVA with Sidak's multiple comparisons tests. TCRdb stores this immuneACCESS table with in-frame sequences only. Part of the clones is absent; in the studies checked, under half of the shortfall reflects unresolved V genes, and no reason is known for the rest. V and J calls and clone size are given by that table; D and trimming were obtained from the DNA. The table for this sample lists over 130,000 clones; 70% to 90% of them were counted only once. Under 3.5% of the sample is in the top ten clones.

Overall results and qualifications from the work: The whole spike protein was spanned by vaccine-associated CD4 TCRs, and dominant responses were seen in regions 160-218 and 743-854. Epitopes outside the regions mutated in the B.1.351 and B.1.1.7 variants were reportedly recognized by nearly half of the unique spike-specific TCRs. Participants were mostly white British, with more females than males. The authors suggested clonal diversity may have been underestimated. A significant rise in spike-specific TCR breadth and depth was observed after two AZD1222 doses relative to day 0 and relative to MenACWY recipients. In the small 56-69-year group, the increase in depth fell short of significance, most likely because of low power. Conclusions about previously exposed vaccinees are limited because only six or seven AZD1222 recipients were SARS-CoV-2 seropositive at baseline. No day 14 peak-response samples were available, so repertoires were characterized only after the peak T cell response.

Reading the label with the study, this specimen's time point is: baseline before first vaccination. Samples from vaccinated people were obtained from the UK trials COV001 and COV002, which included a single-blind randomized controlled phase 2/3 trial of AZD1222 (ChAdOx1 nCoV-19) in healthy adults. For TCRbeta chain sequencing, PBMC samples were collected from trial participants at day 0 and at day 28 after the second dose. Taken from cysteine to phenylalanine, the CDR3 has 15 residues. The sequence is cut down to CDR3 DNA, 45 bases in frame from base 1. The V end loses 3 bases and the J end loses 3 bases, and a stretch of 15 bases separates them. Taken from the germline V gene (reference sequence), the CDR1 and CDR2 loops are SEHNR and FQNEAQ. Concerning this clone: Its recognized antigen is unknown. No qualities accompany the bases; no much larger clone lies one base away.

The chain joins TRBV7-9 to TRBJ2-7; the D gene is perhaps TRBD1 or TRBD2, as each covers 5 bases. This sample comprised peripheral blood, obtained on day 0 of AZD1222 vaccination. The receptor comes from an adult in good health. The DNA sequence follows: TGTGCCAGCAGCTTCCGGGACGCGGGTTTCTACGAGCAGTACTTC. Translated, it gives CASSFRDAGFYEQYF.